Following are 18 T cell receptor beta chains from one sample sequenced in a study of blood T cells in healthy people across ages. A J-beta primer mix and a sample-barcoded 5' primer were used in a second PCR of roughly 7 to 12 cycles. Using its own MiXCR run on the 5' RACE reads, TCRdb lists one record per CDR3 protein. The sample contains some 640,000 distinct CDR3 sequences, approximately 30% of which appear only once. The sequenced material came from blood. The source is an elderly woman in good health.

In this sample, this clonotype turned up many times. This chain links TRBV5-1 with TRBJ2-7; either TRBD1 or TRBD2 may supply D (5 bases each). Trimming cost V 0 bases and J 7 bases, with 17 bases left between them. The CDR3 has 15 residues. Germline CDR1 SGHRS, CDR2 YFSETQ. The CDR3 coding sequence is TGCGCCAGCAGCTTGGCCGGGACGGCCTTCGGTGAGCAGTACTTC. It codes for CASSLAGTAFGEQYF.

This clonotype was recorded at least ten times. The V gene is TRBV10-3, the J gene TRBJ2-7; the D gene could be TRBD1 or TRBD2 (6 bases each). The germline V gene encodes CDR1 ENHRY and CDR2 SYGVKD. Trimming took off 8 bases at V and 6 bases at J, with 17 bases between the two ends. CDR3 length: 13 residues. CDR3 nucleotide sequence: TGTGCCATCGCCGGGGGCGCGTCGTCCGAGCAGTACTTC. Amino acid sequence: CAIAGGASSEQYF.

V usage is TRBV6-1 and J usage is TRBJ1-1, with D perhaps matching TRBD1 (5 bases). The CDR3 covers 17 residues. Germline CDR1 reads MNHNS; CDR2 reads SASEGT. With 0 bases removed from V and 5 bases from J, the gap between germline ends came to 19 bases. The CDR3 DNA sequence: TGTGCCAGCAGTGAAGCACTCTACAGGACTACGGGAACTGAAGCTTTCTTT. It encodes CASSEALYRTTGTEAFF.

Of note for this clonotype: Since a much larger clone is just one base distant, this may be a read error. This sequence joins TRBV7-9 and TRBJ1-2; D is unclear. The germline gives CDR1 SEHNR, CDR2 FQNEAQ (reference sequence). The CDR3 sequence is 13 residues long. The CDR3 reads CSSSPGRFYGYTF. In nucleotides, the CDR3 is TGTTCCAGCAGCCCAGGACGGTTCTATGGCTACACCTTC.

The chain couples TRBV20-1 to TRBJ1-2; perhaps TRBD1 as D (5 bases). The germline CDR1 and CDR2 sequences are DFQATT and SNEGSKA (reference sequence). Trimming shortened V by 3 bases and J by 6 bases, and 14 bases separated the two germline ends. The length of the CDR3 is 13 residues. The CDR3 sequence is CSARVQGVDGYTF. The CDR3 coding sequence is TGCAGTGCTAGGGTCCAGGGAGTTGATGGCTACACCTTC.

This clonotype was recorded at least ten times. V gene TRBV11-2 combines with J gene TRBJ2-3; 9 bases are shared with TRBD2. The CDR3 totals 16 residues. The germline V gene has CDR1 SGHAT and CDR2 FQNNGV. Trimming took 1 base from V and 5 from J; bases not matched to a gene: 7. In nucleotides, the CDR3 is TGTGCCAGCAGCTTAGGGGCTAGCGGGGCGGGAGATACGCAGTATTTT. This encodes CASSLGASGAGDTQYF.

Details on this clonotype: The CDR3 end shows no conserved phenylalanine or tryptophan, and so a read error is likely. The gene calls are TRBV4-3 and TRBJ1-1; no reliable D call. The CDR3 covers 13 residues. From germline, CDR1 is LGHNA and CDR2 YSLEER. V dropped 0 bases and J dropped 7 bases, with 9 bases sitting between them. The CDR3 sequence is CASSQDSRDEAFV. CDR3 nucleotides: TGCGCCAGCAGCCAAGATTCTCGGGATGAAGCTTTCGTT.

The sample holds many counts of this clonotype. In DNA form, the CDR3 reads TGTGCCAGCAGACAAGAGACCCAGTACTTC. Protein: CASRQETQYF. The rearrangement uses TRBV2 and TRBJ2-5; D gene ambiguous. The CDR3 has 10 amino acids. The germline V gene encodes CDR1 SNHLY and CDR2 FYNNEI. V lost 6 bases and J lost 2, with 1 base in between.

This clonotype showed up just a few times. A much more abundant neighbour one base away suggests this may be a read error. V usage is TRBV3-1 and J usage is TRBJ2-5; 15 bases line up with TRBD2. J was trimmed by 5 bases and V by 3 bases; bases with no gene match: 7. CDR3 length equals 17 residues. The germline V gene encodes CDR1 LGHDT and CDR2 YNNKEL (reference sequence). The CDR3, as DNA: TGTGCCAGCAGCCATCATACCGGGACTAGCGGGAGGGAGACCCAGTACTTC. Its translation: CASSHHTGTSGRETQYF.

The CDR3 is CSARGLAGALQYF. The DNA of the CDR3 is TGCAGTGCTAGAGGACTAGCGGGAGCGTTACAGTACTTC. The chain recombines TRBV20-1 with TRBJ2-7; 12 nucleotides agree with TRBD2. Germline assignment: CDR1 DFQATT and CDR2 SNEGSKA (reference sequence). This CDR3 region has 13 residues. V gave up 1 base and J gave up 10 bases; unmatched junction bases: 5.

This clonotype was observed a few times. It may be a read error: a sequence one base away is much more abundant. The J gene is TRBJ2-4, the V gene TRBV6-6; D perhaps matches TRBD2 (5 bases). This CDR3 contains 16 residues. Germline assignment: CDR1 MNHNY and CDR2 SVGAGI (reference sequence). CDR3 nucleotides: TGTGCCAGCAGTCCCTTAATAGTTCTAGCCAAAAGCATTCAGTACTTC. Encoded protein: CASSPLIVLAKSIQYF.

This clonotype came up many times. Here the CDR3 DNA reads TGTGCCAGCAGCCAAGATCCTAGGGTGGGCTCACCCCTCCACTTT. It yields the protein CASSQDPRVGSPLHF. V is TRBV4-2 and J is TRBJ1-6; D remains ambiguous. Germline V gene lookup returns CDR1 LGHNA and CDR2 YNFKEQ. CDR3 length: 15 residues. V lost 0 bases and J lost 10, with 13 bases in between.

This clonotype showed up many times. The V and J genes are TRBV7-6 and TRBJ1-5; D remains ambiguous. V was trimmed by 1 base and J by 4 bases, leaving 17 bases between them. The CDR3 has 17 amino acids. Germline V gene data show CDR1 as SGHVS and CDR2 as FNYEAQ. The CDR3 loop is CASSLVCLVRVNQPQHF. CDR3 coding DNA: TGTGCCAGCAGCTTAGTTTGTCTGGTAAGGGTTAATCAGCCCCAGCATTTT.

The chain is built from TRBV28 and TRBJ2-7; a possible D gene is TRBD1 (6 bases). Between the trimmed V and J ends, which lost 7 bases and 1 base, there was a span of 11 bases. Germline CDR1 is MDHEN and CDR2 is SYDVKM. The CDR3 has 13 residues. CDR3 residues: CASMTGYSYEQYF. CDR3 in DNA: TGTGCCAGCATGACAGGATATTCCTACGAGCAGTACTTC.

This clonotype appeared many times. J is TRBJ1-5 and V is TRBV6-6, with a weak D call TRBD1 (5 bases). CDR1 and CDR2 from the germline V gene are MNHNY and SVGAGI (reference sequence). The CDR3 is 16 residues long. Trimming removed 4 bases from V and 0 bases from J, with 13 bases in between. CDR3 in DNA: TGTGCCAGCAGTTTTAGGGACCCCATTAGCAATCAGCCCCAGCATTTT. Its protein is CASSFRDPISNQPQHF.

The table lists this clonotype with a few counts. At one end the junction does not follow the germline gene, possibly because of a read error. The chain uses TRBV12-3 or TRBV12-4 and TRBJ2-2; TRBD1 is a possible D gene (7 bases). This CDR3 contains 16 residues. This chain's CDR3 is CASSGSGTANTGGLFF. CDR3 bases: TGTGCCAGCAGTGGATCCGGGACAGCGAACACCGGGGGGCTGTTTTTT.

This clonotype has only a few counts. This chain connects TRBV20-1 to TRBJ2-4; 12 positions match TRBD2. CDR1 is DFQATT, CDR2 SNEGSKA, per germline (reference sequence). The J segment lost 6 bases and the V segment lost 3 bases, leaving 0 bases of the junction unmatched. This CDR3 spans 13 amino acids. CDR3 loop: CSARGLAGNIQYF. CDR3 sequence (DNA): TGCAGTGCTAGGGGACTAGCGGGAAACATTCAGTACTTC.

This clonotype was observed at least ten times. The J gene is TRBJ2-7, the V gene TRBV30; D is possibly TRBD1 or TRBD2 (5 bases each). V lost 8 bases and J lost 10, with 18 bases in between. This CDR3 contains 11 residues. Germline assignment: CDR1 GTSNPN and CDR2 SVGIG (reference sequence). Written as DNA, the CDR3 is TGTGCCGGGGACCGGGATCTCACCCAGTACTTC. This sequence encodes CAGDRDLTQYF. The whole variable domain, filled in from reference TRBV30 and TRBJ2-7, reads SQTIHQWPATLVQPVGSPLSLECTVEGTSNPNLYWYRQAAGRGLQLLFYSVGIGQISSEVPQNLSASRPQDRQFILSSKKLLLSDSGFYLCAGDRDLTQYFGPGTRLTVT.